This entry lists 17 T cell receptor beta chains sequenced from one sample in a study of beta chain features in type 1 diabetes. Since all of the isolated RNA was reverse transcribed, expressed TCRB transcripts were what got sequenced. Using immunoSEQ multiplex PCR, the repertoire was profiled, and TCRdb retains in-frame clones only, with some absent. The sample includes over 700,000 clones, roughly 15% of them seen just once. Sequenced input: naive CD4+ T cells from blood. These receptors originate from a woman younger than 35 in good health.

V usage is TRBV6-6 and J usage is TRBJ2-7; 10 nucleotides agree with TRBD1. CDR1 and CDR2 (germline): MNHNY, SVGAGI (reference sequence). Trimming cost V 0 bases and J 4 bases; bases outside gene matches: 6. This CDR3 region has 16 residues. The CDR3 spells CASSYSSRTGGYEQYF. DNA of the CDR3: TGTGCCAGCAGTTACTCGTCGAGGACAGGGGGTTACGAGCAGTACTTC.

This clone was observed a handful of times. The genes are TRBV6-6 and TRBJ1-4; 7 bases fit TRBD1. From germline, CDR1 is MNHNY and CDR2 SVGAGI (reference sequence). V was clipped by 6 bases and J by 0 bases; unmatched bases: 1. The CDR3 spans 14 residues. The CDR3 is CASSRGATNEKLFF. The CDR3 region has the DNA TGTGCCAGCAGCAGGGGGGCAACTAATGAAAAACTGTTTTTT.

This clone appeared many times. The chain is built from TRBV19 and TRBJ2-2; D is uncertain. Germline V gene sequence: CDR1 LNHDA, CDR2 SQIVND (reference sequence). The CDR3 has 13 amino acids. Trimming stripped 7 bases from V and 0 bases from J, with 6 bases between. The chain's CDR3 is CASKPANTGELFF. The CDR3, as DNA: TGTGCCAGTAAGCCAGCGAACACCGGGGAGCTGTTTTTT.

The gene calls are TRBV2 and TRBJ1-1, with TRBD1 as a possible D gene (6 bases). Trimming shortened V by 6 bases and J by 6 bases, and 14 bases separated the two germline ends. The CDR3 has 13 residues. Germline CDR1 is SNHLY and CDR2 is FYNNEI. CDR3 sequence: CASRAQGSAEAFF. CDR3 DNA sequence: TGTGCCAGCAGGGCTCAGGGGAGCGCTGAAGCTTTCTTT.

This chain's CDR3 is CASSYHTEAFF. The CDR3 nucleotides read TGTGCCAGCAGTTATCACACTGAAGCTTTCTTT. The rearrangement uses TRBV6-1 and TRBJ1-1, with D unclear. The CDR3 spans 11 residues. Deletions cut 5 bases from V and 3 bases from J, with 4 bases between. Germline V gene lookup returns CDR1 MNHNS and CDR2 SASEGT.

The CDR3 protein is CASRVSETNEKLFF. CDR3 DNA sequence: TGTGCCAGCAGAGTGTCGGAAACTAATGAAAAACTGTTTTTT. The V and J genes are TRBV6-5 and TRBJ1-4, with D uncertain. Germline V CDR1 and CDR2: MNHEY, SVGAGI. The germline V and J ends were trimmed by 6 bases and 1 base, with 9 bases remaining between them. CDR3 length: 14 residues.

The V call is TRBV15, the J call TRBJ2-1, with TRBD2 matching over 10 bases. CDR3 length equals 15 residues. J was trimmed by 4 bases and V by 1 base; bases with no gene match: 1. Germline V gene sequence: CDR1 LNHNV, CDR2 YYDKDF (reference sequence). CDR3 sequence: CATSRASGSYNEQFF. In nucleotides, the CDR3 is TGTGCCACCAGCAGAGCTAGCGGGAGTTACAATGAGCAGTTCTTC.

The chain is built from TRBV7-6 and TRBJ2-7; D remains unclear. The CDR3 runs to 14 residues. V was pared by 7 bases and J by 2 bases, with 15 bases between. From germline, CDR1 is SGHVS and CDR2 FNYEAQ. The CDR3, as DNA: TGTGCCAGCATCCCAAGCGAGCAAACCTACGAGCAGTACTTC. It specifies CASIPSEQTYEQYF.

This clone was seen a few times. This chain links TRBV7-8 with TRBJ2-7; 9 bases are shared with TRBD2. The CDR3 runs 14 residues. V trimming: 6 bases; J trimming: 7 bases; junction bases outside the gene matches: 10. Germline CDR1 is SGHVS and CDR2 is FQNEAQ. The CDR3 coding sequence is TGTGCCAGCAGATATAGCGGGAGTAAAGGGGAGCAGTACTTC. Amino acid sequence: CASRYSGSKGEQYF.

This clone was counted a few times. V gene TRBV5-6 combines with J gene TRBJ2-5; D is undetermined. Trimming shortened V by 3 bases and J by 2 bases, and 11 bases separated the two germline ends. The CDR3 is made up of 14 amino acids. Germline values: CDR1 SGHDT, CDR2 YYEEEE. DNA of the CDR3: TGTGCCAGCAGCTACCGAGGCTCGCAAGAGACCCAGTACTTC. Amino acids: CASSYRGSQETQYF.

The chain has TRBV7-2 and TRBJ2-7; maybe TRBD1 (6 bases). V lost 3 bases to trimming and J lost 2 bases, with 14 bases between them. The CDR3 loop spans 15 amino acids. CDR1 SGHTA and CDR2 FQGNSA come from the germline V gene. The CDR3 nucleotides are TGTGCCAGCAGCTTGGTGAAAGGACAGACCTACGAGCAGTACTTC. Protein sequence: CASSLVKGQTYEQYF.

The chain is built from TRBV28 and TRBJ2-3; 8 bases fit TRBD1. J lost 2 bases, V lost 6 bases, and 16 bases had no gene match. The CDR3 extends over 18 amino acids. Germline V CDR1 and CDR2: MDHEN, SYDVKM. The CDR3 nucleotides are TGTGCCAGCAGCCACCGGACAGGGAACACGATTACCACAGATACGCAGTATTTT. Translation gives CASSHRTGNTITTDTQYF.

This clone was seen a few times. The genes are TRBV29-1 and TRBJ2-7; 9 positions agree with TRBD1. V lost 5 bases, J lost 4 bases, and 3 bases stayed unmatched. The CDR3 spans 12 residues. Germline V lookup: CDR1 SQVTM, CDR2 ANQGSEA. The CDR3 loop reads CSVTGTGYEQYF. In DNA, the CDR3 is TGCAGCGTTACTGGGACAGGGTACGAGCAGTACTTC.

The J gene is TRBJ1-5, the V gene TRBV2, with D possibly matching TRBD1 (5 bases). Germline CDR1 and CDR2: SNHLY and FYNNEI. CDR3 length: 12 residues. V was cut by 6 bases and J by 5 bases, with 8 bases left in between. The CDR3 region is CASRDKDQPQHF. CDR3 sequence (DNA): TGTGCCAGCAGGGACAAGGATCAGCCCCAGCATTTT.

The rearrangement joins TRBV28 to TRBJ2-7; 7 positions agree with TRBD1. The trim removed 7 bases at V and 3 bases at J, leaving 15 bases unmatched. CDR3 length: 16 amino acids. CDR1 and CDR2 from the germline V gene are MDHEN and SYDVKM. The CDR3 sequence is CASKTVGTVTSYEQYF. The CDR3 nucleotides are TGTGCCAGCAAGACGGTAGGGACAGTTACGAGCTACGAGCAGTACTTC.

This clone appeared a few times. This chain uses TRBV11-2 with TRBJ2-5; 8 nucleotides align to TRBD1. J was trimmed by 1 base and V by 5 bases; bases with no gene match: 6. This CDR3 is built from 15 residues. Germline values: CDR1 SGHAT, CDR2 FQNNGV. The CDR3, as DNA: TGTGCCAGCAGCGACATCAGGGGGCCCCAAGAGACCCAGTACTTC. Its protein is CASSDIRGPQETQYF.

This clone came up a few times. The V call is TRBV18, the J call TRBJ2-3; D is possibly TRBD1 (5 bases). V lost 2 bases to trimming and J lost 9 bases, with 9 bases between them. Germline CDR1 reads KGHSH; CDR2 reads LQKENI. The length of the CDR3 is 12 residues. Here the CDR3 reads CASSPGAATQYF. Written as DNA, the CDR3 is TGTGCCAGCTCACCAGGGGCGGCAACGCAGTATTTT.